Listed here are 29 T cell receptor beta chains from one sample, sequenced in a study of PD-1 blockade in classical Hodgkin lymphoma. The method was immunoSEQ multiplex PCR; TCRdb's version includes in-frame clones alone and lacks a portion of them. Among 90,000 to 100,000 clones listed, 80% to 95% were seen once. Each patient experienced a relapse that followed autologous stem cell transplantation, and brentuximab vedotin exposure varied. This sample comprised peripheral blood mononuclear cells (PBMCs), obtained at baseline. The origin of the receptors is a human donor with classical Hodgkin lymphoma.

V and J are TRBV6-1 and TRBJ1-2; D might be TRBD1 (5 bases). Trimming removed 0 bases from V and 4 bases from J, with 9 bases in between. The CDR3 totals 14 residues. The germline gives CDR1 MNHNS, CDR2 SASEGT. The CDR3: CASSEAGEGYGYTF. CDR3 coding DNA: TGTGCCAGCAGTGAAGCGGGGGAGGGCTATGGCTACACCTTC.

The chain has TRBV6-5 and TRBJ1-2, with D perhaps matching TRBD1 (6 bases). The CDR3 loop spans 15 amino acids. Deletions cut 6 bases from V and 3 bases from J, with 17 bases between. The germline V gene encodes CDR1 MNHEY and CDR2 SVGAGI. In nucleotides, the CDR3 is TGTGCCAGCAGGCGGAACGGGGGCGTGGACTATGGCTACACCTTC. Translated: CASRRNGGVDYGYTF.

The V call is TRBV12-5, the J call TRBJ2-3; no reliable D call. The CDR3 contains 11 residues. Germline V gene lookup returns CDR1 LGHNT and CDR2 FRNRAP. V lost 0 bases, J lost 6 bases, and 1 base lay in between. CDR3 in amino acids: CASGLVDTQYF. CDR3 bases: TGTGCTAGTGGTTTGGTGGATACGCAGTATTTT.

This clone was seen a single time. V gene TRBV5-6 combines with J gene TRBJ1-3, with D unresolved. CDR1 and CDR2 (germline): SGHDT, YYEEEE. The CDR3 consists of 15 residues. V was shortened by 0 bases and J by 0 bases, with 7 bases between the two germline ends. The CDR3 sequence: CASSLGLASGNTIYF. CDR3 coding DNA: TGTGCCAGCAGCTTGGGACTGGCCTCTGGAAACACCATATATTTT.

The rearrangement uses TRBV7-9 and TRBJ2-7, with 7 positions matching TRBD2. The CDR3 is 15 amino acids. The germline CDR1 and CDR2 sequences are SEHNR and FQNEAQ (reference sequence). With V trimmed by 5 bases and J by 8 bases, 15 bases remained unmatched. The CDR3 DNA sequence: TGTGCCAGCAGCGACCGATCTAGCGGTACTACGAAGCAGTACTTC. Translated, it gives CASSDRSSGTTKQYF.

The chain links TRBV7-9 to TRBJ2-7, with 9 bases aligning to TRBD2. Germline V gives CDR1 SEHNR, CDR2 FQNEAQ (reference sequence). J was trimmed by 1 base and V by 1 base; bases with no gene match: 2. The CDR3 consists of 15 residues. The CDR3 sequence is CASSLGTSASYEQYF. The CDR3 DNA sequence: TGTGCCAGCAGCTTAGGGACTAGCGCATCCTACGAGCAGTACTTC.

This chain uses TRBV28 with TRBJ2-7; 15 nucleotides agree with TRBD2. The germline CDR1 and CDR2 sequences are MDHEN and SYDVKM. The CDR3 loop spans 20 amino acids. J gave up 0 bases and V 6 bases, and 15 bases lay outside the gene matches. CDR3 amino acids: CASRPLLGTSGRNNSYEQYF. Here the CDR3 DNA reads TGTGCCAGCAGACCTCTCCTCGGGACTAGCGGGAGGAACAACTCCTACGAGCAGTACTTC.

The table lists this clone with a count of one. V is TRBV13 and J is TRBJ2-3; 8 positions agree with TRBD1. The trim removed 5 bases at V and 0 bases at J, leaving 7 bases unmatched. This CDR3 comprises 16 residues. The germline CDR1 and CDR2 sequences are PRHDT and FYEKMQ (reference sequence). This chain's CDR3 is CASSPGQGFSTDTQYF. Here the CDR3 DNA reads TGTGCCAGCAGCCCTGGACAGGGTTTCAGCACAGATACGCAGTATTTT. Full variable domain (missing parts from reference TRBV13 and TRBJ2-3): AAGVIQSPRHLIKEKRETATLKCYPIPRHDTVYWYQQGPGQDPQFLISFYEKMQSDKGSIPDRFSAQQFSDYHSELNMSSLELGDSALYFCASSPGQGFSTDTQYFGPGTRLTVL.

The table lists this clone with a count of one. J is TRBJ2-5 and V is TRBV28, with 8 bases aligning to TRBD1. Germline V gives CDR1 MDHEN, CDR2 SYDVKM. The CDR3 totals 14 residues. J was trimmed by 2 bases and V by 3 bases; bases with no gene match: 2. The CDR3 here is CASSLRQGQETQYF. The DNA for the CDR3 is TGTGCCAGCAGTTTGAGACAGGGGCAAGAGACCCAGTACTTC.

This chain joins TRBV28 and TRBJ1-2, with D unresolved. V lost 3 bases to trimming and J lost 0 bases, with 8 bases between them. CDR3 length: 14 amino acids. The germline V gene has CDR1 MDHEN and CDR2 SYDVKM. In nucleotides, the CDR3 is TGTGCCAGCAGTTTCCCTGCTGCTAACTATGGCTACACCTTC. This sequence encodes CASSFPAANYGYTF.

The CDR3 nucleotides read TGTGCCAGCAGCTTATCCCGGGTACAGGGGTATAGCGTTGGCTACACCTTC. It translates to CASSLSRVQGYSVGYTF. J is TRBJ1-2 and V is TRBV11-2, with 7 positions matching TRBD1. Germline CDR1 is SGHAT and CDR2 is FQNNGV. The CDR3 has 17 residues. The ends lost 2 bases at V and 7 bases at J; junction bases unmatched: 16.

The rearrangement links TRBV7-2 to TRBJ2-7; D perhaps matches TRBD2 (6 bases). V was trimmed by 5 bases and J by 5 bases, leaving 16 bases between them. CDR3 size: 14 residues. Germline CDR1 SGHTA, CDR2 FQGNSA. The CDR3: CASSPTRLGHEQYF. In DNA form, the CDR3 reads TGTGCCAGCAGCCCAACCCGACTAGGGCACGAGCAGTACTTC.

The CDR3 nucleotides are TGTGCCAGCAGCTTAGAGGGACTAGGGCACAATGAGCAGTTCTTC. Translation: CASSLEGLGHNEQFF. The chain uses TRBV13 and TRBJ2-1; 8 nucleotides align to TRBD2. Germline assignment: CDR1 PRHDT and CDR2 FYEKMQ (reference sequence). Trimming took 1 base from V and 5 from J; bases not matched to a gene: 4. This CDR3 is built from 15 residues.

The V gene is TRBV10-3, the J gene TRBJ1-1; 7 bases align to TRBD1. This CDR3 contains 15 residues. The junction had 11 bases not matched to a gene; V was cut back by 6 bases and J by 4 bases. The germline CDR1 and CDR2 sequences are ENHRY and SYGVKD. CDR3 coding DNA: TGTGCCATCAGGGAAATCGAAGGACAGGCCACTGAAGCTTTCTTT. Its translation: CAIREIEGQATEAFF.

The chain combines TRBV7-9 with TRBJ1-1; D is ambiguous. Looked up from germline, CDR1 is SEHNR and CDR2 is FQNEAQ (reference sequence). Trimming removed 1 base from V and 6 bases from J, with 6 bases in between. CDR3 length equals 12 residues. The CDR3 DNA sequence: TGTGCCAGCAGCTTAGGGGCGGCTGAAGCTTTCTTT. Protein sequence: CASSLGAAEAFF. Complete variable domain (other parts from reference TRBV7-9 and TRBJ1-1): DTGVSQNPRHKITKRGQNVTFRCDPISEHNRLYWYRQTLGQGPEFLTYFQNEAQLEKSRLLSDRFSAERPKGSFSTLEIQRTEQGDSAMYLCASSLGAAEAFFGQGTRLTVV.

J is TRBJ2-3 and V is TRBV27; 9 bases fit TRBD2. J gave up 7 bases and V 5 bases, and 13 bases lay outside the gene matches. Germline V gene lookup returns CDR1 MNHEY and CDR2 SMNVEV (reference sequence). The CDR3 extends over 16 amino acids. The DNA for the CDR3 is TGTGCCAGCAGTCTCCTAGCGGGAAGTGTGGGGAATACGCAGTATTTT. It translates to CASSLLAGSVGNTQYF.

The CDR3 reads CASSFDPGSTGELFF. Here the CDR3 DNA reads TGTGCCAGCAGCTTTGATCCAGGAAGCACCGGGGAGCTGTTTTTT. The chain links TRBV11-3 to TRBJ2-2; D not resolved. Germline V gene lookup returns CDR1 SGHNT and CDR2 YENEEA. The germline V and J ends were trimmed by 3 bases and 4 bases, with 12 bases remaining between them. The CDR3 extends over 15 amino acids.

This clone came up once. CDR3 DNA: TGTGCCAGCAGTTTATCCCAAACCCCGAACACTGAAGCTTTCTTT. Its translation: CASSLSQTPNTEAFF. The chain couples TRBV27 to TRBJ1-1; D not certain. The V end lost 0 bases, the J end lost 1 base, and 9 bases lay between the germline ends. This CDR3 spans 15 amino acids. Germline CDR1 is MNHEY and CDR2 is SMNVEV (reference sequence).

V usage is TRBV5-1 and J usage is TRBJ2-1, with 11 nucleotides matching TRBD2. The V and J ends lost 0 bases and 3 bases, in that order; junction bases with no gene match: 5. Per germline, CDR1 SGHRS and CDR2 YFSETQ. The CDR3 totals 17 residues. The CDR3 nucleotides are TGCGCCAGCAGCTTGGTACTAGCGGGAGTGATCTACAATGAGCAGTTCTTC. The encoded protein is CASSLVLAGVIYNEQFF.

The J gene is TRBJ2-3, the V gene TRBV10-3, with D uncertain. Germline values: CDR1 ENHRY, CDR2 SYGVKD. V dropped 3 bases and J dropped 1 base, with 8 bases sitting between them. The CDR3 covers 14 residues. Written as DNA, the CDR3 is TGTGCCATCAGTGATCAGCGCCGCACAGATACGCAGTATTTT. Amino acid sequence: CAISDQRRTDTQYF.

The CDR3 nucleotides are TGTGCCAGCAGTTTATTACGGGACGGTCGTATTGGCTACACCTTC. Amino acids: CASSLLRDGRIGYTF. The chain combines TRBV28 with TRBJ1-2, with D tentatively TRBD1 (5 bases). V was shortened by 1 base and J by 7 bases, with 16 bases between the two germline ends. In germline, CDR1 is MDHEN, CDR2 SYDVKM. The CDR3 consists of 15 residues.

The chain joins TRBV6-1 to TRBJ1-1, with 12 bases matching TRBD1. The CDR3 loop spans 16 amino acids. Looked up from germline, CDR1 is MNHNS and CDR2 is SASEGT. Unmatched junction bases numbered 13, after V lost 4 bases and J lost 10 bases. The CDR3 reads CASSAPPGQGASGAFF. The CDR3 DNA reads as TGTGCCAGCAGTGCCCCGCCGGGACAGGGGGCTTCTGGAGCTTTCTTT.

The chain couples TRBV6-6 to TRBJ2-7; 9 bases line up with TRBD2. The junction had 8 bases not matched to a gene; V was cut back by 8 bases and J by 0 bases. The CDR3 extends over 15 amino acids. Per germline, CDR1 MNHNY and CDR2 SVGAGI (reference sequence). DNA for the CDR3: TGTGCCAGCCGGGGGGCTAGCGGGGACTCCTACGAGCAGTACTTC. This codes for CASRGASGDSYEQYF.

The V gene is TRBV11-2, the J gene TRBJ2-7; D gene ambiguous. Germline CDR1 reads SGHAT; CDR2 reads FQNNGV. CDR3 length: 14 residues. Between the trimmed V and J ends, which lost 0 bases and 0 bases, there was a span of 6 bases. The CDR3 protein is CASSLDGSSYEQYF. In DNA, the CDR3 is TGTGCCAGCAGCTTAGACGGTAGCTCCTACGAGCAGTACTTC.

The genes are TRBV11-2 and TRBJ1-4, with 7 bases matching TRBD1. The germline CDR1 and CDR2 sequences are SGHAT and FQNNGV. The length of the CDR3 is 15 residues. Losses at the gene ends were 7 bases for V and 3 bases for J; bases not matched to a gene: 8. CDR3 in amino acids: CASTEGASPNEKLFF. The CDR3 DNA reads as TGTGCCAGCACGGAGGGGGCGAGCCCTAATGAAAAACTGTTTTTT.

The chain links TRBV6-6 to TRBJ2-3, with 11 bases aligning to TRBD2. CDR1 and CDR2 (germline): MNHNY, SVGAGI (reference sequence). This CDR3 has 16 residues. The J segment lost 5 bases and the V segment lost 5 bases, leaving 9 bases of the junction unmatched. The CDR3 DNA reads as TGTGCCAGCAGTGGCCCACTAGCGGGAGTGGTAGATACGCAGTATTTT. Protein product: CASSGPLAGVVDTQYF.

The chain combines TRBV29-1 with TRBJ2-7; 9 nucleotides match TRBD1. CDR1 and CDR2 from the germline V gene are SQVTM and ANQGSEA. Germline trimming cut 1 base from V and 6 bases from J; bases unmatched to any gene: 7. This CDR3 region has 14 residues. This CDR3 reads CSVEVGQGLAEQYF. CDR3 in DNA: TGCAGCGTTGAAGTCGGACAGGGGTTGGCCGAGCAGTACTTC.

The chain links TRBV10-3 to TRBJ2-3; D not resolved. V was shortened by 0 bases and J by 5 bases, with 3 bases between the two germline ends. Germline assignment: CDR1 ENHRY and CDR2 SYGVKD. There are 12 residues in the CDR3. The CDR3 DNA reads TGTGCCATCAGTGAGTCGCTAGATACGCAGTATTTT. As protein: CAISESLDTQYF.

This clone was counted once. V is TRBV16 and J is TRBJ2-1; no firm D call. V lost 3 bases, J lost 4 bases, and 7 bases lay in between. The V gene's germline CDR1 is KGHSY and CDR2 FQNENV. The CDR3 is 13 amino acids. The CDR3: CASSHTAYNEQFF. As DNA, the CDR3 is TGTGCCAGCAGCCACACAGCATACAATGAGCAGTTCTTC.